A single sample gave rise to the 27 T cell receptor beta chains below, sequenced in a study of blood T cell repertoires in COVID-19. The repertoire was sequenced with immunoSEQ multiplex PCR; TCRdb's copy has only in-frame clones and lacks some. The data contain some 450,000 clones, roughly 88% of them singletons. Specimen: peripheral blood. The receptors originated from a woman in her forties or fifties with COVID-19, enrolled during active disease.

CDR3 sequence: CASSYLASRPYGEAFF. CDR3 in DNA: TGTGCCAGCAGTTACTTGGCCTCCAGGCCGTACGGTGAAGCTTTCTTT. This chain joins TRBV6-2 or TRBV6-3 and TRBJ1-1; D uncertain. The germline gives CDR1 MNHEY, CDR2 SVGEGT. Trimming removed 1 base at V and 7 bases at J, with 19 bases between. The CDR3 sequence is 16 residues long.

This clone was recorded a few times. The chain employs TRBV28 and TRBJ2-7; tentative D call: TRBD2 (6 bases). Trimming took off 5 bases at V and 5 bases at J, with 16 bases between the two ends. Germline loops: CDR1 MDHEN, CDR2 SYDVKM. The CDR3 totals 14 residues. The CDR3 is CASSRGTATDEQYF. The DNA of the CDR3 is TGTGCCAGCAGTCGGGGGACGGCCACTGACGAGCAGTACTTC. Combining the CDR3 with reference TRBV28 and TRBJ2-7 gives the whole variable domain DVKVTQSSRYLVKRTGEKVFLECVQDMDHENMFWYRQDPGLGLRLIYFSYDVKMKEKGDIPEGYSVSREKKERFSLILESASTNQTSMYLCASSRGTATDEQYFGPGTRLTVT.

This clone was seen a handful of times. The CDR3 here is CASSQEGRGGARDAFF. The CDR3 DNA reads TGCGCCAGCAGCCAAGAGGGTCGAGGGGGGGCGCGTGACGCTTTCTTT. The chain employs TRBV4-1 and TRBJ1-1; maybe TRBD1 (6 bases). CDR1 MGHRA and CDR2 YSYEKL come from the germline V gene. The CDR3 has 16 residues. V was shortened by 0 bases and J by 11 bases, with 22 bases between the two germline ends.

V is TRBV7-6 and J is TRBJ2-7, with D perhaps matching TRBD1 (5 bases). CDR3 size: 14 residues. Germline V gene data show CDR1 as SGHVS and CDR2 as FNYEAQ. V lost 5 bases to trimming and J lost 3 bases, with 14 bases between them. DNA for the CDR3: TGTGCCAGCAGCCTAAATCCAGGGTACTACGAGCAGTACTTC. Translated: CASSLNPGYYEQYF.

The V call is TRBV30, the J call TRBJ1-1; TRBD1 matches at 7 bases. Losses at the gene ends were 3 bases for V and 1 base for J; bases not matched to a gene: 11. Germline CDR1 GTSNPN, CDR2 SVGIG (reference sequence). This CDR3 spans 16 amino acids. The CDR3 DNA follows: TGTGCCTGGAGCCCAACCCTGACAGGGACGAACACTGAAGCTTTCTTT. It codes for CAWSPTLTGTNTEAFF.

The rearrangement joins TRBV7-8 to TRBJ2-7, with 11 positions matching TRBD2. Trimming removed 3 bases from V and 2 bases from J; junction bases left unmatched: 3. The CDR3 covers 15 residues. Per germline, CDR1 SGHVS and CDR2 FQNEAQ. Here the CDR3 DNA reads TGTGCCAGCAGCTTTTCTAGCGGGGGGACCTACGAGCAGTACTTC. Translating gives CASSFSSGGTYEQYF.

The chain has TRBV19 and TRBJ2-2; 9 bases line up with TRBD2. The CDR3 has 15 residues. CDR1 LNHDA and CDR2 SQIVND come from the germline V gene (reference sequence). V lost 7 bases to trimming and J lost 0 bases; unmatched junction nucleotides: 3. The CDR3 DNA follows: TGTGCCAGTACTAGCGGGGCCGCGAACACCGGGGAGCTGTTTTTT. Its translation: CASTSGAANTGELFF.

The chain has TRBV6-5 and TRBJ2-3; TRBD2 matches 9 bases. This CDR3 contains 14 residues. Germline values: CDR1 MNHEY, CDR2 SVGAGI. Trimming at V came to 6 bases and at J to 4 bases, leaving 5 bases not matched to a gene. CDR3 sequence reads: CASSARLAADTQYF. The CDR3 DNA is TGTGCCAGCAGCGCGCGACTAGCGGCAGATACGCAGTATTTT.

The rearrangement joins TRBV5-1 to TRBJ2-5; TRBD2 might be the D (6 bases). The CDR3 contains 16 residues. The germline V gene has CDR1 SGHRS and CDR2 YFSETQ. V lost 3 bases to trimming and J lost 4 bases, with 19 bases between them. CDR3 protein: CASSYRSNSGVETQYF. The CDR3 nucleotides are TGCGCCAGCAGCTACCGTTCTAATAGCGGAGTAGAGACCCAGTACTTC.

The rearrangement uses TRBV2 and TRBJ1-1; 7 positions match TRBD1. Per germline, CDR1 SNHLY and CDR2 FYNNEI. This CDR3 is 14 amino acids long. V was pared by 4 bases and J by 6 bases, with 8 bases of the junction left unmatched. The CDR3 DNA reads TGTGCCAGCAGTGTCTTACAGGGGTTGGCTGAAGCTTTCTTT. Translating it yields CASSVLQGLAEAFF.

This sequence joins TRBV2 and TRBJ1-2, with no clear D. The CDR3 covers 12 residues. The ends were cut back, 5 bases at V and 8 bases at J, with 12 bases in the middle. Per germline, CDR1 SNHLY and CDR2 FYNNEI. The CDR3 loop is CASSPPDLGYTF. The CDR3 DNA reads as TGTGCCAGCAGTCCCCCAGATCTCGGCTACACCTTC.

V is TRBV9 and J is TRBJ1-5; possibly TRBD1 for D (6 bases). The germline V gene has CDR1 SGDLS and CDR2 YYNGEE. The V end lost 4 bases, the J end lost 6 bases, and 14 bases lay between the germline ends. CDR3 size: 14 residues. This chain's CDR3 is CASSPDRDSQPQHF. CDR3 nucleotides: TGTGCCAGCAGCCCGGACAGAGACAGTCAGCCCCAGCATTTT.

The rearrangement links TRBV15 to TRBJ2-3; possible D gene TRBD2, 6 bases. Germline V gene sequence: CDR1 LNHNV, CDR2 YYDKDF (reference sequence). Trimming took 8 bases from V and 4 from J, leaving 13 bases between them. There are 13 residues in the CDR3. CDR3 nucleotide sequence: TGTGCCACCGGGCCCCAGCGGGCAGATACGCAGTATTTT. Amino acid sequence: CATGPQRADTQYF.

The chain recombines TRBV5-4 with TRBJ1-1, with TRBD1 matching 7 bases. The CDR3 is made up of 15 amino acids. V shed 3 bases, J shed 1 base, and the junction held 6 bases outside the gene matches. Germline V gives CDR1 SGHNT, CDR2 YYREEE (reference sequence). In DNA form, the CDR3 reads TGTGCCAGCAGCTCAAAGGGACAGCCGAACACTGAAGCTTTCTTT. Residues: CASSSKGQPNTEAFF.

This sequence joins TRBV9 and TRBJ1-1, with D unclear. This CDR3 spans 13 amino acids. Germline CDR1 SGDLS, CDR2 YYNGEE. V lost 2 bases and J 3 bases, leaving 8 bases between the germline ends. The CDR3 sequence is CASSVHPDTEAFF. In DNA form, the CDR3 reads TGTGCCAGCAGCGTCCACCCGGACACTGAAGCTTTCTTT.

The chain employs TRBV7-2 and TRBJ2-4, with 8 bases lining up with TRBD2. The junction had 8 bases not matched to a gene; V was cut back by 0 bases and J by 7 bases. CDR3 size: 16 residues. Looked up from germline, CDR1 is SGHTA and CDR2 is FQGNSA. This chain's CDR3 is CASSLALPGLGNIQYF. CDR3 bases: TGTGCCAGCAGCTTAGCCCTTCCGGGACTAGGTAACATTCAGTACTTC.

The CDR3 DNA sequence: TGCAGCGCAGACAGGGGAAGATCCGGGGAGCTGTTTTTT. Amino acid sequence: CSADRGRSGELFF. The genes are TRBV29-1 and TRBJ2-2; TRBD1 aligns across 8 bases. Per germline, CDR1 SQVTM and CDR2 ANQGSEA. The CDR3 is 13 residues long. Unmatched junction bases numbered 7, after V lost 7 bases and J lost 6 bases.

This chain joins TRBV2 and TRBJ1-5, with a tentative D call TRBD1 (5 bases). The CDR3 totals 15 residues. The germline V gene has CDR1 SNHLY and CDR2 FYNNEI. V was shortened by 4 bases and J by 3 bases, with 13 bases between the two germline ends. The DNA for the CDR3 is TGTGCCAGCAGTGTACGTCAGGGCCTCAATCAGCCCCAGCATTTT. Translated: CASSVRQGLNQPQHF. Combining the CDR3 with reference TRBV2 and TRBJ1-5 gives the whole variable domain EPEVTQTPSHQVTQMGQEVILRCVPISNHLYFYWYRQILGQKVEFLVSFYNNEISEKSEIFDDQFSVERPDGSNFTLKIRSTKLEDSAMYFCASSVRQGLNQPQHFGDGTRLSIL.

This chain uses TRBV5-4 with TRBJ1-2; 10 bases are a match to TRBD1. The CDR3 has 16 amino acids. In germline, CDR1 is SGHNT, CDR2 YYREEE (reference sequence). The V and J ends lost 2 bases and 3 bases, in that order; junction bases with no gene match: 7. DNA for the CDR3: TGTGCCAGCAGCTTCGACGACAGGGGGCTATACTATGGCTACACCTTC. Translating gives CASSFDDRGLYYGYTF.

Only a few counts were recorded for this clone. V gene TRBV21-1 combines with J gene TRBJ1-2; the table's D gene call, TRBD1, was not cross checked with the DNA. TRBV21-1 is a recognized pseudogene. The CDR3 has 17 amino acids. The CDR3 bases are TGTGCCAGCAGCAAATGTCGCCCGGGACAGGGGAACTATGGCTACACCTTC. Amino acids: CASSKCRPGQGNYGYTF.

This clone was found once. The chain uses TRBV18 and TRBJ2-7, with D perhaps TRBD2 (5 bases). V gave up 2 bases and J gave up 3 bases, with 14 bases separating them. The CDR3 covers 15 residues. The germline V gene has CDR1 KGHSH and CDR2 LQKENI. The CDR3 DNA sequence: TGTGCCAGCTCACCAGTCGAGGGATCGTACTACGAGCAGTACTTC. Protein sequence: CASSPVEGSYYEQYF.

The gene calls are TRBV5-4 and TRBJ2-5; TRBD1 might be the D (6 bases). The V and J ends lost 4 bases and 5 bases respectively, with 18 bases between them. CDR1 SGHNT and CDR2 YYREEE come from the germline V gene (reference sequence). The CDR3 runs 15 residues. The CDR3 coding sequence is TGTGCCAGCAGCCCCGGGGCAGGGGAATGGGAGACCCAGTACTTC. Amino acids: CASSPGAGEWETQYF.

The chain carries TRBV9 and TRBJ2-3; TRBD2 is a possible D gene (6 bases). Per the germline V gene, CDR1 is SGDLS and CDR2 is YYNGEE. The CDR3 is made up of 12 amino acids. V lost 2 bases and J 9 bases, leaving 10 bases between the germline ends. The CDR3 reads CASSVGGRTQYF. CDR3 DNA sequence: TGTGCCAGCAGCGTCGGAGGGCGGACGCAGTATTTT.

V gene TRBV18 combines with J gene TRBJ2-1, with 11 bases lining up with TRBD1. The CDR3 has 15 residues. Germline loops: CDR1 KGHSH, CDR2 LQKENI. Trimming cost V 3 bases and J 4 bases; bases outside gene matches: 2. The CDR3 here is CASSPGQGGYNEQFF. CDR3 DNA: TGTGCCAGCTCACCGGGACAGGGGGGTTACAATGAGCAGTTCTTC.

The V and J genes are TRBV15 and TRBJ2-7, with TRBD1 as a possible D gene (6 bases). V was shortened by 2 bases and J by 2 bases, with 13 bases between the two germline ends. In germline, CDR1 is LNHNV, CDR2 YYDKDF (reference sequence). The CDR3 is 15 amino acids. CDR3 protein: CATSRSTGSPYEQYF. CDR3 DNA: TGTGCCACCAGCAGATCTACAGGGTCTCCCTACGAGCAGTACTTC.

The chain joins TRBV10-3 to TRBJ1-2; D may be TRBD1 (5 bases). V was trimmed by 4 bases and J by 3 bases, leaving 12 bases between them. Germline V gives CDR1 ENHRY, CDR2 SYGVKD. The CDR3 sequence is 14 residues long. The CDR3 region is CAISASTDYYGYTF. In DNA form, the CDR3 reads TGTGCCATCAGTGCTTCGACAGATTACTATGGCTACACCTTC.

In this sample, this clone turned up once. This rearrangement joins TRBV9 to TRBJ2-1, with TRBD1 matching over 8 bases. Germline V lookup: CDR1 SGDLS, CDR2 YYNGEE. The CDR3 loop spans 14 amino acids. V trimming: 0 bases; J trimming: 5 bases; junction bases outside the gene matches: 1. DNA of the CDR3: TGTGCCAGCAGCGTAGAGACAGGGGACAATGAGCAGTTCTTC. Encoded protein: CASSVETGDNEQFF.